This TCR beta chain comes out of a study of cytomegalovirus exposure and HLA in healthy donors. General study findings and limits: Rare sequences made up most TCRs, while some public TCRs were found in many donors.

Worth noting for this clone: The target antigen is unknown.

Germline V gene lookup returns CDR1 MNHEY and CDR2 SMNVEV (reference sequence). CDR3 size: 14 residues. V was trimmed by 3 bases and J by 5 bases, leaving 13 bases between them. Clones were sequenced by immunoSEQ multiplex PCR, and TCRdb holds only the in-frame ones, with some missing. The repertoire includes 100,000 to 150,000 clones, around 88% of them detected once, and less than 2% sits in the top ten. The source material was PBMCs. This rearrangement joins TRBV27 to TRBJ1-1; a weak D match, TRBD1 (6 bases). The clonotype originates from a man between 18 and 35 years old in good health and CMV-seronegative. CDR3 DNA sequence: TGTGCCAGCAGTTTTTGGGGGCCGGGGACTGAAGCTTTCTTT. It yields the protein CASSFWGPGTEAFF.